These T cell receptor beta chains were read from a single sample in a study of Ad26.COV2.S vaccination and SARS-CoV-2 variants. Produced via immunoSEQ multiplex PCR; TCRdb's table is partial and in-frame only. The repertoire consists of roughly 350,000 clones, with 75% to 90% occurring once and the leading ten covering around 11%. Sequences were derived from peripheral blood, sampled in a trial of Ad26.COV2.S vaccine versus placebo. These receptors were collected from a person aged 18-60 years who received the Ad26.COV2.S COVID-19 vaccine or a placebo. Each CDR3 is given with its conserved first and last residue. A D gene is named only where the DNA matches it firmly. Size tells how often a clone was seen (once, few, many) or the class of an expanded clone, and some rows leave it out.

size	D	V	J	DNA	CDR3
NA	NA	TRBV18	TRBJ2-1	TGTGCCAGCTCACCACAAGAGGCCGGGATGTACAATGAGCAGTTCTTC	CASSPQEAGMYNEQFF
once	NA	TRBV24-1	TRBJ2-2	TGTGCCACCAGTGATTTCGGAGGGTTGAACGGGGAGCTGTTTTTT	CATSDFGGLNGELFF
NA	TRBD1	TRBV2	TRBJ2-2	TGTGCCAGCCGGTACGGACAGGCAAACACCGGGGAGCTGTTTTTT	CASRYGQANTGELFF
NA	TRBD1	TRBV10-3	TRBJ2-5	TGTGCCTCCAGGACGGGACAGGGTGGGGAGACCCAGTACTTC	CASRTGQGGETQYF
once	NA	TRBV19	TRBJ2-1	TGTGCCAGTAGTTCCCCCGTATTAGCGGAACCTTACAATGAGCAGTTCTTC	CASSSPVLAEPYNEQFF
NA	NA	TRBV27	TRBJ1-1	TGTGCCAGCAGTTTATTTATCGGCCAATACACTGAAGCTTTCTTT	CASSLFIGQYTEAFF
once	NA	TRBV6-5	TRBJ2-1	TGTGCCAGCAGTTTTGAGGGTGAGCAGTTCTTC	CASSFEGEQFF
NA	TRBD2	TRBV4-3	TRBJ2-2	TGCGCCAGCAGCCAAGATAGGGGCCTCGCGGGAGGGACCGGGGAGCTGTTTTTT	CASSQDRGLAGGTGELFF
NA	TRBD2	TRBV27	TRBJ2-7	TGTGCCAGCAGCCCAGCGGGGAGAGAGTACGAGCAGTACTTC	CASSPAGREYEQYF
NA	NA	TRBV19	TRBJ2-5	TGTGCCAGTAGCTCAAACCGGGGCCCACAAGAGACCCAGTACTTC	CASSSNRGPQETQYF
NA	NA	TRBV12-3/TRBV12-4	TRBJ2-3	TGTGCCAGCAGTCACGGGGGCACAGATACGCAGTATTTT	CASSHGGTDTQYF
NA	NA	TRBV24-1	TRBJ1-1	TGTGCCACCAGTCAAGTCGGGAACACTGAAGCTTTCTTT	CATSQVGNTEAFF
NA	NA	TRBV5-1	TRBJ2-1	TGCGCCCCGGAGGATACTGGGACGCGGGAAATTTACAATGAGCAGTTCTTC	CAPEDTGTREIYNEQFF
NA	NA	TRBV7-6	TRBJ2-1	TGTGCCAGCAGCTTAGGGTTCGAGGGGCAGGCTATGGCTGAGCAGTTCTTC	CASSLGFEGQAMAEQFF
NA	NA	TRBV4-1	TRBJ2-5	TGCGCCAGCAGCCCGGTCGGGGTGCGAGAGACCCAGTACTTC	CASSPVGVRETQYF
NA	NA	TRBV18	TRBJ2-7	TGTGCCAGCTCACCATCTGGGGGGCCTAGCGTGTTCGAGCAGTACTTC	CASSPSGGPSVFEQYF
NA	NA	TRBV6-2/TRBV6-3	TRBJ1-2	TGTGCCAGCAGTCCGCAGGGTCCCAACTATGGCTACACCTTC	CASSPQGPNYGYTF
NA	TRBD2	TRBV27	TRBJ2-7	TGTGCCAGCGGACTAGCCCGCCCGTACTTC	CASGLARPYF
NA	NA	TRBV28	TRBJ1-1	TGTGCCAGCAGTGCGTTACAGGGCCTCAACACTGAAGCTTTCTTT	CASSALQGLNTEAFF
few	TRBD1	TRBV19	TRBJ2-2	TGTGCCAGTAGACACCCCAGGGGGCCCGGGGAGCTGTTTTTT	CASRHPRGPGELFF
once	TRBD1	TRBV29-1	TRBJ1-2	TGCAGCGTTGCCCAGGGACAGAACTATGGCTACACCTTC	CSVAQGQNYGYTF
NA	NA	TRBV7-9	TRBJ2-7	TGTGCCACCCAAGCTAGCTCCACCTACGAGCAGTACTTC	CATQASSTYEQYF
few	TRBD2	TRBV6-5	TRBJ2-7	TGTGCCAGCAGTTCCTCTAGCGGGACCTACGAGCAGTACTTC	CASSSSSGTYEQYF
few	NA	TRBV4-3	TRBJ1-5	TGCGCCAGCAGCCAAAATAGAGCAGGGCAGGGGAATCAGCCCCAGCATTTT	CASSQNRAGQGNQPQHF